These 3 T cell receptor beta chains were all obtained from the same sample, sequenced in a study of PD-1 blockade in classical Hodgkin lymphoma. The sample's time point: newly diagnosed, previously untreated cHL patient sample. Thawed PBMCs were the source of CD8+ T cells, obtained through magnetic negative selection. Data came from immunoSEQ multiplex PCR; TCRdb stores just in-frame clones and leaves some out. The repertoire consists of about 15,000 clones, with roughly nine tenths occurring once and the leading ten covering 5% to 6.5%. Material for sequencing was CD8+ T cells from blood. The receptors were gathered from a human donor with classical Hodgkin lymphoma.

This sequence joins TRBV15 and TRBJ2-7, with TRBD1 identical over 7 bases. V lost 0 bases, J lost 1 base, and 3 bases stayed unmatched. This CDR3 region has 15 residues. Germline-derived CDR1 and CDR2 are LNHNV and YYDKDF (reference sequence). The CDR3 DNA is TGTGCCACCAGCAGAGATCTGGGACAGTCCTACGAGCAGTACTTC. As protein: CATSRDLGQSYEQYF.

The chain carries TRBV5-5 and TRBJ2-7, with TRBD1 identical over 8 bases. Germline-derived CDR1 and CDR2 are SGHKS and YYEKEE (reference sequence). The CDR3 length is 16 residues. The J segment lost 5 bases and the V segment lost 0 bases, leaving 10 bases of the junction unmatched. In DNA form, the CDR3 reads TGTGCCAGCAGCTTGGCCCTCGGGCAGGGGGCCCACGAGCAGTACTTC. This sequence encodes CASSLALGQGAHEQYF. The variable domain in full, completed from reference TRBV5-5 and TRBJ2-7, reads DAGVTQSPTHLIKTRGQQVTLRCSPISGHKSVSWYQQVLGQGPQFIFQYYEKEERGRGNFPDRFSARQFPNYSSELNVNALLLGDSALYLCASSLALGQGAHEQYFGPGTRLTVT.

The chain has TRBV4-2 and TRBJ2-1; 7 bases line up with TRBD2. With V trimmed by 4 bases and J by 4 bases, 10 bases remained unmatched. From germline, CDR1 is LGHNA and CDR2 YNFKEQ. This CDR3 comprises 16 residues. In DNA form, the CDR3 reads TGTGCCAGCAGCCCCGGAGGTAGCGGGCCTTACAATGAGCAGTTCTTC. Amino acid sequence: CASSPGGSGPYNEQFF.